The 6 T cell receptor beta chains below all came from one sample that was sequenced in a study of regulatory T cells in long-lasting Graves disease. Construction of the TCR beta libraries employed iRepertoire HTBI primers in conjunction with Arm-PCR of CDR3 regions. MiXCR was run by TCRdb on the multiplex PCR reads, yielding one entry per CDR3 protein. Of over 350,000 distinct CDR3 sequences listed, around 16% are singletons. Specified time point: newly diagnosed GD, antithyroid drugs for less than 3 months. From RNA extracted from PBMCs, the TCR library was made. The same sample was also used in a study of T cells in Graves' hyperthyroidism and ophthalmopathy.

Sequencing was performed on peripheral blood mononuclear cells (PBMCs), taken at new diagnosis, from a patient treated with antithyroid drugs. The receptors originated from a woman aged 40 to 50 with Graves disease.

This clonotype has ten or more counts. The chain recombines TRBV6-1 with TRBJ2-7, with 7 bases that match TRBD1. The germline gives CDR1 MNHNS, CDR2 SASEGT. This CDR3 is 13 amino acids long. V gave up 3 bases and J gave up 7 bases; unmatched junction bases: 6. The CDR3 DNA reads as TGTGCCAGCAGTGATCCCGACAGGGAAGAGCAGTACTTC. Encoded protein: CASSDPDREEQYF.

This clonotype was seen only a few times. The chain is built from TRBV5-1 and TRBJ2-1; D is undetermined. The V end was cut by 6 bases, the J end by 2 bases, with 12 bases between. Germline V gene data show CDR1 as SGHRS and CDR2 as YFSETQ. This CDR3 has 14 residues. The CDR3 DNA is TGCGCCAGCACTGGGGTTAAGACCTACAATGAGCAGTTCTTC. This translates into CASTGVKTYNEQFF.

This clonotype was observed at least ten times. The chain has TRBV2 and TRBJ2-2; TRBD2 matches at 8 bases. The CDR3 loop spans 16 amino acids. Germline assignment: CDR1 SNHLY and CDR2 FYNNEI. The J segment lost 2 bases and the V segment lost 6 bases, leaving 8 bases of the junction unmatched. The CDR3 protein is CASSSASGYNTGELFF. CDR3 sequence (DNA): TGTGCCAGCAGCTCAGCTAGCGGGTACAACACCGGGGAGCTGTTTTTT.

This clonotype was found many times. V is TRBV28 and J is TRBJ1-5, with 11 bases aligning to TRBD1. The CDR3 is 16 residues long. The junction had 7 bases not matched to a gene; V was cut back by 3 bases and J by 6 bases. Germline CDR1 is MDHEN and CDR2 is SYDVKM. The CDR3 protein is CASSLGGTGGSQPQHF. In DNA, the CDR3 is TGTGCCAGCAGTTTGGGGGGGACAGGGGGAAGTCAGCCCCAGCATTTT.

This clonotype has at least ten counts. The chain joins TRBV12-3 or TRBV12-4 to TRBJ2-1, with 9 bases that match TRBD2. The CDR3 has 19 amino acids. Trimming took 6 bases from V and 0 from J; bases not matched to a gene: 15. The CDR3 sequence is CASSPTGASGKSSYNEQFF. The CDR3 DNA reads TGTGCCAGCAGCCCCACCGGGGCTAGCGGGAAGAGCTCCTACAATGAGCAGTTCTTC.

This clonotype was detected only a few times. V and J are TRBV12-3 or TRBV12-4 and TRBJ2-5; D perhaps matches TRBD2 (5 bases). The ends were cut back, 7 bases at V and 4 bases at J, with 22 bases in the middle. The CDR3 is 16 amino acids. The CDR3: CASTSHSSVEGETQYF. The CDR3 coding sequence is TGTGCCAGCACTTCCCACAGCTCCGTTGAGGGAGAGACCCAGTACTTC.